The source of this TCR beta chain is a study of OX40 agonist ivuxolimab in advanced cancers. Study-level background: Patients took ivuxolimab, an agonistic anti-OX40 (CD134) antibody. Prior anti-PD-1, anti-PD-L1 or anti-CTLA-4 therapy did not bar entry, and less than 50% had some. The study, taken as a whole, reports: CD4+ and CD8+ T cells in blood underwent clonal expansion by week 6 at 0.1 to 3.0 mg/kg. Among expanded peripheral T cells, antigen specificity went undetermined.

Remarks on this clone: The antigen is not known.

This CDR3 contains 15 residues. The ends were cut back, 1 base at V and 2 bases at J, with 9 bases in the middle. Germline V gene lookup returns CDR1 SGHRS and CDR2 YFSETQ. Clones were read by immunoSEQ multiplex PCR, and TCRdb kept only the in-frame ones, dropping some. The table lists some 90,000 clones, around 90% of them singletons, with about 1.1% in the top ten. Sample: CD4+ or CD8+ T cells sorted from blood, taken in a trial of the OX40 agonist ivuxolimab. This sequence originates from an adult with an advanced solid tumor such as melanoma, head and neck, liver or kidney cancer. The chain links TRBV5-1 to TRBJ2-2; D not resolved. CDR3 nucleotide sequence: TGCGCCAGCAGCTTGACCGGGTTCAACACCGGGGAGCTGTTTTTT. It codes for CASSLTGFNTGELFF.